This is a list of T cell receptor beta chains from one sample in a study of blood T cells in healthy people across ages. Via MiXCR, TCRdb re-called the 5' RACE reads, giving one row per CDR3 protein. In the table there are roughly 800,000 distinct CDR3 sequences, around 25% of which are singletons. This sample also appeared in a second study, on T cells of mothers and their children.

Sequencing was performed on blood. Receptors were obtained from a boy younger than 18 in good health. Both conserved end residues are trimmed from each CDR3. Part of the rows lack a size; the others show once, few, many or a class for expanded clones.

size,V,J,length,CDR3
.,TRBV27,TRBJ2-4,15,ASSHDLAGGMVGIQY
.,TRBV25-1,TRBJ2-7,11,ASSHLQNYEQY
.,TRBV4-3,TRBJ2-7,13,ASSQDANRGYEQY
.,TRBV28,TRBJ1-2,12,ASTRGQALGGYT
.,TRBV7-2,TRBJ1-2,13,ASSLDSTGRNGYT
.,TRBV24-1,TRBJ2-5,14,ATSDLGETGQETQY
.,TRBV10-2,TRBJ2-5,17,ASSESVASGDPFQETQY
few,TRBV7-9,TRBJ1-2,14,AGSPTDTVSNYGYT
.,TRBV2,TRBJ1-2,14,ASSEGDSPEIYGYT
.,TRBV25-1,TRBJ1-6,12,ASSLEGTGSPLH
.,TRBV27,TRBJ2-1,14,ASRTAGTGMNNEQF
few,TRBV7-9,TRBJ2-7,15,ASSLGSSGRISYEQY
few,TRBV12-3/TRBV12-4,TRBJ1-4,12,ASSLARIHEKLF
few,TRBV15,.,14,ATSRVRGTGTYEQY
.,TRBV5-6,TRBJ1-1,16,ASSWGAGDPQMNTEAF
.,TRBV6-1,TRBJ2-5,11,ASSDGGMETQY
.,TRBV25-1,.,13,ATRGVTGGSYEQY
.,TRBV2,TRBJ2-3,10,ASRGRADTQY
.,TRBV2,TRBJ1-2,14,ASSADRVGSNYGYT
few,TRBV12-3/TRBV12-4,TRBJ2-7,11,ASRLAGGREQY
.,TRBV7-2,TRBJ2-7,11,ASSFGQLYEQY
.,TRBV7-9,TRBJ2-7,13,ASSPRRTISYEQY
.,TRBV16,.,13,ARSQLLAGGGEQY
.,TRBV29-1,TRBJ1-1,11,SEVGQGGTEAF
.,TRBV20-1,TRBJ2-5,13,SATSSGRAQETQY
.,TRBV15,TRBJ2-3,12,ATSRDREGDTQY
few,TRBV7-3,TRBJ1-6,15,ASSTGGTSSYNSPLH
.,TRBV7-9,TRBJ2-3,12,ASKQSRSTDTQY
few,TRBV29-1,TRBJ1-2,12,SAIPRGLNYGYT
few,TRBV11-2,TRBJ2-1,14,ASSLEAAGYYNEQF
.,TRBV7-2,TRBJ2-5,14,ASSLAPSRRGETQY
few,TRBV20-1,.,11,SALPLADNEQF
.,TRBV20-1,TRBJ2-3,11,SAGGSSTDTQY
.,TRBV5-1,TRBJ1-1,13,ASSLQGQGATEAF
once,TRBV29-1,TRBJ1-5,13,SVSLGTGGNQPQH
few,TRBV7-9,TRBJ2-5,12,ASSADLARETQY
.,TRBV5-1,TRBJ1-2,13,ASSFSDGQEHGYT
.,TRBV18,TRBJ1-4,10,ASSLADEKLF
.,TRBV6-2/TRBV6-3,TRBJ1-1,9,ASTGLTEAF
.,TRBV29-1,TRBJ1-3,13,SAQQGSLSGNTIY
few,TRBV7-6,TRBJ1-1,10,ASSLEGIEAF
.,TRBV20-1,TRBJ2-3,10,SPLFAGDTQY